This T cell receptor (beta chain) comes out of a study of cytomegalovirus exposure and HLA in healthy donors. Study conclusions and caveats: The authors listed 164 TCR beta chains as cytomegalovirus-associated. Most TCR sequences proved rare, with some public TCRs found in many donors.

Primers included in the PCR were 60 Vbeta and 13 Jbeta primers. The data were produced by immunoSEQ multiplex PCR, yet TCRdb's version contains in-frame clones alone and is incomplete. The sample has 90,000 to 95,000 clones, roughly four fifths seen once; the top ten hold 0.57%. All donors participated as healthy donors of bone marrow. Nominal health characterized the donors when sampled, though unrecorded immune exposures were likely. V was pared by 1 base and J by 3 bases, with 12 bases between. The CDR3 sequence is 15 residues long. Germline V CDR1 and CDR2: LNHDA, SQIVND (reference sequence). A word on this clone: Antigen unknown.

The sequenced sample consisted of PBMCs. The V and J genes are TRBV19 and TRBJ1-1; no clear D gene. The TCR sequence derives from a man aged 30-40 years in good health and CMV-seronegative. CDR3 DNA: TGTGCCAGTAGTATAGCTCCGGGTTTGGACACTGAAGCTTTCTTT. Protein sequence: CASSIAPGLDTEAFF. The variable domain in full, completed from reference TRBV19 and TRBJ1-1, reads DGGITQSPKYLFRKEGQNVTLSCEQNLNHDAMYWYRQDPGQGLRLIYYSQIVNDFQKGDIAEGYSVSREKKESFPLTVTSAQKNPTAFYLCASSIAPGLDTEAFFGQGTRLTVV.